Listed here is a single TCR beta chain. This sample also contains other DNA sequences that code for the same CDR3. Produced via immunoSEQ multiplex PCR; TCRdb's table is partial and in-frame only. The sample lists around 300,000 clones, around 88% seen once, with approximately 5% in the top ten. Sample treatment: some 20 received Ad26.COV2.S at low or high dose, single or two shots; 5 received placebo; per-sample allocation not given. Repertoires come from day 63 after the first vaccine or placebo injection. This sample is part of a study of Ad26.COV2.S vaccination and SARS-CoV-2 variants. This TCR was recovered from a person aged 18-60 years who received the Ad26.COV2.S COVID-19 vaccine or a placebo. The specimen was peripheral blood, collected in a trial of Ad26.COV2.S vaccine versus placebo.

The CDR3 is CASSPQNTGELFF. The CDR3 coding sequence is TGTGCCAGCAGTCCGCAGAACACCGGGGAGCTGTTTTTT. This sequence joins TRBV12-3 or TRBV12-4 and TRBJ2-2; D is unclear. The CDR3 is 13 residues long. V lost 5 bases to trimming and J lost 1 base, with 5 bases between them.